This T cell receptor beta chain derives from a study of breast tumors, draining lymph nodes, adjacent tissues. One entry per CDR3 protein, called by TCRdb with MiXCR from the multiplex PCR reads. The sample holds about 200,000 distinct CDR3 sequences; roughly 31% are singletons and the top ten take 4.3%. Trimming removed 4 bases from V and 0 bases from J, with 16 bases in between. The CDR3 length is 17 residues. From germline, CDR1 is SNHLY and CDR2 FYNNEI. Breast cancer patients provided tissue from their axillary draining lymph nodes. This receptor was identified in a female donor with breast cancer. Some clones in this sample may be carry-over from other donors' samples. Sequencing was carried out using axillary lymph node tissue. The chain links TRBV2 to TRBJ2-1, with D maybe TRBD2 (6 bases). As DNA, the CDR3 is TGTGCCAGCAGTGCTAGCGAGACTAGGAGCTCCTACAATGAGCAGTTCTTC. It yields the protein CASSASETRSSYNEQFF. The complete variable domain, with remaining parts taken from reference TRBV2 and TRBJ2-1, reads EPEVTQTPSHQVTQMGQEVILRCVPISNHLYFYWYRQILGQKVEFLVSFYNNEISEKSEIFDDQFSVERPDGSNFTLKIRSTKLEDSAMYFCASSASETRSSYNEQFFGPGTRLTVL.